This T cell receptor beta chain was observed in a study of shared clonotypes between healthy human individuals (dated by TCRdb to 2018 to 2020). Context from the whole study: A couple of women and a few men aged 18 to 49 years were included in the cohort. For each donor, CD4 naive and CD4 memory were each run on three plates, CD8 naive on two plates, and CD8 memory on one plate. The study deeply sequenced blood TCR repertoires of five healthy adults to estimate repertoire size and the extent of clonotype sharing between individuals. Libraries were prepared and TCR repertoires were sequenced by different laboratories using diverse techniques, in order to increase sequencing depth and limit assay-specific biases. Leukapheresis yielded between about 0.94 and 9.5 billion PBMCs per donor. The research as a whole found: Larger estimated clonotype richness was generally found for naive subsets than for memory subsets. Incomplete sequencing was indicated by rarefaction of sorted-subset datasets, despite the large sequencing depth. Compared with non-shared clonotypes, clonotypes shared by all four sorted-subset donors had higher generation probabilities. The small number of donors limited the genetic and exposure-history diversity represented. Pairwise subsampling indicated that sequencing depth was expected to affect the degree of clonotype sharing among donors. When several donors were compared, the shared fraction of clonotypes was about 5.5% for naive CD4, approximately 3.5% for naive CD8, 2% to 2.5% for memory CD4, and around 0.37% for memory CD8. Sampling was restricted to blood, and TCR repertoires in tissues likely differ from the TCR repertoires found in blood.

On this clone itself: The antigen it binds to is not known. Qualities for individual bases were not recorded, and no much larger clone is one base off.

CDR1 and CDR2 are drawn from the germline V gene (reference sequence): MNHEY, SMNVEV. Between the V and J ends, shortened by 5 bases and 6 bases respectively, the junction contains 8 bases. The CDR3 runs 11 residues from the cysteine to the phenylalanine. The sequence is cut down to CDR3 DNA, 33 bases in frame from base 1. For the CD8 naive samples, CD45RO-negative cells were positively selected for CCR7, yielding a CD45RA+CCR7+ population from which TemRA cells were excluded. The donors were healthy, HIV-negative adults with no recently reported acute infections or vaccinations. Every donor was a Caucasian adult residing in Nashville, Tennessee, USA. After blood collection by leukapheresis, PBMCs were isolated using Ficoll-Histopaque density gradient centrifugation and then cryopreserved in the vapor phase of liquid nitrogen. Purity and quantity of every magnetically sorted T cell population were checked by analytical flow cytometry. Genomic DNA was isolated from each sorted fraction and quantified by UV absorbance on a Nanodrop 2000c.

Using the deep immunoSEQ assay, TCR CDR3 regions were amplified from genomic DNA by multiplex PCR. Extracted genomic DNA from each cell subset was spread evenly across all wells of several immunoSEQ 96-well plates, with each plate serving as a replicate. For sorted subsets, approximately 0.2 ug of genomic DNA, equivalent to around 29,000 T cell genomes, went into each replicate PCR. Purified libraries were measured with a Qubit 3.0 fluorometer, size-checked on a Bioanalyzer 2100, and measured again with the KAPA Library Quantification kit. Each immunoSEQ 96-well plate was sequenced on its own single-read 150-cycle Illumina NextSeq 550 flow cell. On the authors' methods: Because the immunoSEQ output held only junctional sequences and lacked quality scores, the filtering could not match the filtering applied to full-length reads. Sequences were annotated with PyIR, a Python wrapper for IgBLAST v1.9, and V/J genes and CDR3 were assigned using IMGT germline references. Reads with weak V/J assignments (E-value above 1e-6), missing CDR3, stop codons, out-of-frame junctions, or ambiguous translated residues were removed. A V3J clonotype was defined by an identical inferred V gene, J gene, and CDR3 amino acid sequence. Percentage overlap between repertoires was calculated by dividing the number of shared unique clonotypes by the size of the smaller repertoire. RTK rarefaction, the Chao1 estimator, and Recon v2.1 estimates of unobserved clonotypes were used to assess repertoire richness. Generation probabilities were computed with OLGA for all TCRbeta clonotypes obtained by the gDNA method from a few donors. Not all clones reach the TCRdb copy of this immuneACCESS table, which keeps in-frame sequences only. Checked studies attribute under half of the gap to unresolved V genes and leave the rest unexplained. V and J calls plus clone size are reproduced from that table; the DNA served to infer D and trimming. A total of about 820,000 clones appear in this sample, roughly 92% of them only once. The ten largest clones represent nearly 25% of the sample.

The sequenced sample was naive CD8+ T cells sorted from blood. The sample's cell subset or site label, in plain terms: CD45RA+CCR7+. The receptor's source is a man aged 25-45 years in good health. The sequence is built from TRBV27 and TRBJ2-7; matching of 5 bases hints at TRBD2 as the D gene. The DNA sequence reads TGTGCCAGCAGTGGAGGTCGCGAGCAGTACTTC. It specifies CASSGGREQYF.